The T cell receptor beta chain under discussion was sequenced for a study of OX40 agonist ivuxolimab in advanced cancers. Study background: Patients received the agonistic anti-OX40 (CD134) antibody ivuxolimab.

Germline V CDR1 and CDR2: SGHAT, FQNNGV. CDR3 length: 11 amino acids. V lost 3 bases, J lost 8 bases, and 5 bases lay in between. This table comes from immunoSEQ multiplex PCR, and its TCRdb copy is limited to in-frame clones, with some not included. Of about 18,000 clones in the sample, over 75% were seen once. Sequencing used CD4+ or CD8+ T cells sorted from blood, obtained in a trial of the OX40 agonist ivuxolimab. V gene TRBV11-2 combines with J gene TRBJ2-1; D is undetermined. The TCR was taken from an adult with an advanced solid tumor such as melanoma, head and neck, liver or kidney cancer. In DNA form, the CDR3 reads TGTGCCAGCAGCTTTATCGATGAGCAGTTCTTC. As protein: CASSFIDEQFF.